These T cell receptor beta chains were read from a single sample in a study of OX40 agonist ivuxolimab in advanced cancers. Using immunoSEQ multiplex PCR, the repertoire was profiled, and TCRdb retains in-frame clones only, with some absent. This table holds some 64,000 clones, approximately 90% found once. Specimen: CD4+ or CD8+ T cells sorted from blood, collected in a trial of the OX40 agonist ivuxolimab. The receptor set was obtained from an adult with an advanced solid tumor such as melanoma, head and neck, liver or kidney cancer. The CDR3 runs from the conserved cysteine through the conserved F or W. D genes are given only for firm matches. Rows may omit the clone size; those that give it use once, few, many or a size class.

D gene,J gene,V gene,clone size,CDR3 DNA,CDR3 protein
NA,TRBJ1-2,TRBV30,NA,TGTGCCTGGAGCTACATTCGGGGAGATGGCTACACCTTC,CAWSYIRGDGYTF
TRBD2,TRBJ2-3,TRBV5-4,NA,TGTGCCAGCAGCACTGGACTAGCGGGCACAGATACGCAGTATTTT,CASSTGLAGTDTQYF
TRBD2,TRBJ2-3,TRBV7-2,NA,TGTGCCAGCAGCTTAGCGCAACTAGCGGGGTTCACAGATACGCAGTATTTT,CASSLAQLAGFTDTQYF
NA,TRBJ2-1,TRBV20-1,NA,TGCAGTGCTAGAGATGGGTGGGAGCAGTTCTTC,CSARDGWEQFF
TRBD1,TRBJ1-1,TRBV7-2,NA,TGTGCCAGCAGCTTAGGACAGGGTTGGACTGAAGCTTTCTTT,CASSLGQGWTEAFF
NA,TRBJ2-5,TRBV5-1,NA,TGCGCCAGCAGCTTGGCCTCGAACAGAGGGCAAGAGACCCAGTACTTC,CASSLASNRGQETQYF
TRBD2,TRBJ2-5,TRBV27,NA,TGTGCCAGCAGTTGGGCGGGAGCCCGGGAGACCCAGTACTTC,CASSWAGARETQYF
TRBD1,TRBJ2-1,TRBV9,NA,TGTGCCAGCAGCGTATCCGGACAGGGAGTTGATGAGCAGTTCTTC,CASSVSGQGVDEQFF
NA,TRBJ1-4,TRBV28,NA,TGTGCCAGTTCCAGTAATGAAAAACTGTTTTTT,CASSSNEKLFF
NA,TRBJ2-4,TRBV5-1,NA,TGCGCCAGCAGCTTGGGTTGGGCAGACATTCAGTACTTC,CASSLGWADIQYF
NA,TRBJ1-1,TRBV28,NA,TGTGCCAGCAGTTACGGGCCGGTGGGGACTGAAGCTTTCTTT,CASSYGPVGTEAFF
NA,TRBJ2-2,TRBV6-6,NA,TGTGCCAGCAGTTCCCAGGACAGCGACACCGGGGAGCTGTTTTTT,CASSSQDSDTGELFF
NA,TRBJ2-2,TRBV19,NA,TGTGCCAGTAGTACCCAGGGGCAGGAGCTGTTTTTT,CASSTQGQELFF
NA,TRBJ2-5,TRBV7-8,NA,TGTGCCAGCAGCTTCCAAGAGACCCAGTACTTC,CASSFQETQYF
TRBD1,TRBJ2-7,TRBV28,NA,TGTGCCAGCAGTTACTCCTCCGGGACAGGGGCCTACGAGCAGTACTTC,CASSYSSGTGAYEQYF
NA,TRBJ2-5,TRBV5-1,NA,TGCGCCAGCAGCTTGAGTAGCGGACAACAAGAGACCCAGTACTTC,CASSLSSGQQETQYF
NA,TRBJ2-1,TRBV2,NA,TGTGCCAGCAGAACAGGTCCTACGGGCGATGAGCAGTTCTTC,CASRTGPTGDEQFF
NA,TRBJ2-7,TRBV19,NA,TGTGCCAGTAGTAGTGTGAGCGAGCAGTACTTC,CASSSVSEQYF
TRBD2,TRBJ2-2,TRBV5-4,NA,TGTGCCAGCAGCGGATCAAAATCACTAGCGGGAGGGCAGTACACCGGGGAGCTGTTTTTT,CASSGSKSLAGGQYTGELFF
NA,TRBJ1-4,TRBV18,NA,TGTGCCAGCTCACAAAGGGACACCCACGGGTCAACTAATGAAAAACTGTTTTTT,CASSQRDTHGSTNEKLFF
NA,TRBJ2-1,TRBV7-6,NA,TGTGCCAGCAGCTTAGGGGGGGGGCTGCGGGAGCAGTTCTTC,CASSLGGGLREQFF
NA,TRBJ2-1,TRBV9,few,TGTGCCAGCAGCGTAGAAGGCGCCGGCAGCTCCTACAATGAGCAGTTCTTC,CASSVEGAGSSYNEQFF
TRBD1,TRBJ1-2,TRBV6-1,NA,TGTGCCAGCAGACCATTACAGGGGGACTATGGCTACACCTTC,CASRPLQGDYGYTF
NA,TRBJ2-2,TRBV19,NA,TGTGCCAGTAGTAGGCAGGGGAACACCGGGGAGCTGTTTTTT,CASSRQGNTGELFF
NA,TRBJ2-1,TRBV19,NA,TGTGCCAGTAACCGGGCAGAATACAATGAGCAGTTCTTC,CASNRAEYNEQFF
NA,TRBJ1-2,TRBV6-6,NA,TGTGCCAGCAGGACATATGGCTACACCTTC,CASRTYGYTF
TRBD2,TRBJ2-3,TRBV15,NA,TGTGCCACCAGCAGGCAGCGGGGAAGCACAGATACGCAGTATTTT,CATSRQRGSTDTQYF
NA,TRBJ1-6,TRBV19,NA,TGTGCCAGTAGTGCTAACAGGGAATTCGATTCACCCCTCCACTTT,CASSANREFDSPLHF
NA,TRBJ2-7,TRBV5-6,NA,TGTGCCAGCAGCTTCCCCCAGTCCTACGAGCAGTACTTC,CASSFPQSYEQYF
NA,TRBJ2-7,TRBV7-8,NA,TGTGCCAGCAGCTCCGATAACTACGAGCAGTACTTC,CASSSDNYEQYF
TRBD2,TRBJ2-1,TRBV4-3,NA,TGCGCCAGCAGCCGGAGACTAGCGGAGTACAATGAGCAGTTCTTC,CASSRRLAEYNEQFF
NA,TRBJ1-1,TRBV6-6,NA,TGTGCCAGCAGGTCACTGCAGGGAAACACTGAAGCTTTCTTT,CASRSLQGNTEAFF
NA,TRBJ2-2,TRBV11-2,NA,TGTGCCAGCAGACGTGGCCCGCTTTTGAACACCGGGGAGCTGTTTTTT,CASRRGPLLNTGELFF
NA,TRBJ1-5,TRBV18,NA,TGTGCCAGCTCACCACTTCAGAATCAGCCCCAGCATTTT,CASSPLQNQPQHF
TRBD1,TRBJ1-1,TRBV6-6,NA,TGTGCCAGCAGTTGGGGCAGGGGGATGAACACTGAAGCTTTCTTT,CASSWGRGMNTEAFF
NA,TRBJ1-4,TRBV7-9,NA,TGTGCCAGCAGCTTTACTAATGAAAAACTGTTTTTT,CASSFTNEKLFF
NA,TRBJ2-5,TRBV6-1,NA,TGTGCCAGCAGTGGAGGTGGGCAAGAGACCCAGTACTTC,CASSGGGQETQYF
NA,TRBJ2-1,TRBV27,NA,TGTGCCTCCATTTGGTGGGAGTTATACAATGAGCAGTTCTTC,CASIWWELYNEQFF
NA,TRBJ1-4,TRBV5-1,few,TGCGCCAGCAGCCGGACAGTTACAGATGAAAAACTGTTTTTT,CASSRTVTDEKLFF
TRBD1,TRBJ2-1,TRBV27,NA,TGTGCCAGCAGCGCTCAGGGACAGGGGGACTCCTACAATGAGCAGTTCTTC,CASSAQGQGDSYNEQFF
NA,TRBJ1-1,TRBV19,few,TGTGCCAGTAGTTCGACAGGCGGTCTGTTAGCTTTCTTT,CASSSTGGLLAFF
NA,TRBJ2-5,TRBV5-1,NA,TGCGCCAGCAGCTTGGCCGGCAGCCAAGAGACCCAGTACTTC,CASSLAGSQETQYF
NA,TRBJ1-2,TRBV11-2,medium-sized,TGTGCCAGCAGCTTAACAGACGCTAACTATGGCTACACCTTC,CASSLTDANYGYTF
TRBD1,TRBJ2-7,TRBV28,NA,TGTGCCAGCAGTTCCCCGGGACAGTCATCCTACGAGCAGTACTTC,CASSSPGQSSYEQYF
TRBD2,TRBJ2-1,TRBV6-6,NA,TGTGCCAGCAGTGCGTTGACTAGCCACAATGAGCAGTTCTTC,CASSALTSHNEQFF
TRBD2,TRBJ2-3,TRBV19,NA,TGTGCCAGTAGTCCGGTAGCGGGCCTCGGAGATACGCAGTATTTT,CASSPVAGLGDTQYF
TRBD1,TRBJ1-1,TRBV7-3,NA,TGTGCCAGCAGCTTAACCGGGACAGGGGGTGCGACTGAAGCTTTCTTT,CASSLTGTGGATEAFF
NA,TRBJ1-2,TRBV19,NA,TGTGCCAGTACCCCGCGTGGGTCGCGGTTTCGGGGAACCACTTCTTATGGCTACACCTTC,CASTPRGSRFRGTTSYGYTF
TRBD1,TRBJ1-5,TRBV5-6,NA,TGTGCCAGCAGCCTTGGGACAGGGTGGTATCAGCCCCAGCATTTT,CASSLGTGWYQPQHF
NA,TRBJ1-3,TRBV6-6,NA,TGTGCCAGCAGTTACCCCCAAGGGGTTTCGGGAAACACCATATATTTT,CASSYPQGVSGNTIYF
TRBD2,TRBJ2-2,TRBV28,NA,TGTGCCAGCAGTTTAGCGGGAGGGCCCCCCGGGGAGCTGTTTTTT,CASSLAGGPPGELFF
NA,TRBJ1-4,TRBV6-6,NA,TGTGCCAGCAGCAACGGGGATCTTAATGAAAAACTGTTTTTT,CASSNGDLNEKLFF
NA,TRBJ2-7,TRBV4-1,NA,TGCGCCAGCAGCCAATCCCAGGCAAGATCCTACGAGCAGTACTTC,CASSQSQARSYEQYF
NA,TRBJ2-3,TRBV6-1,NA,TGTGCCAGCAGTGAAGCGGGGACCACAGATACGCAGTATTTT,CASSEAGTTDTQYF
NA,TRBJ2-7,TRBV2,NA,TGTGCCAGCCGGAAAGGCGGCCTTGCCGAGCAGTACTTC,CASRKGGLAEQYF
NA,TRBJ1-2,TRBV6-1,NA,TGTGCCAGCAGTGAAGCCTGGGCAGGAGCATTATATGGCTACACCTTC,CASSEAWAGALYGYTF
NA,TRBJ1-1,TRBV10-3,few,TGTGCCTCCGGACAGTATGACACTGAAGCTTTCTTT,CASGQYDTEAFF
TRBD1,TRBJ1-2,TRBV2,NA,TGTGCCAGCAGACGGGGACAGGTCGAGGCGTATGGCTACACCTTC,CASRRGQVEAYGYTF
NA,TRBJ2-1,TRBV7-9,NA,TGTGCCAGCAGCTTAAATATGGGCGGCTACAATGAGCAGTTCTTC,CASSLNMGGYNEQFF